Listed below are T cell receptor beta chains from one sample, sequenced in a study of cytomegalovirus exposure and HLA in healthy donors. TCRdb keeps only in-frame clones here, not all; method: immunoSEQ multiplex PCR. The table includes roughly 78,000 clones, over 55% detected once. Sequencing was carried out using PBMCs. The source is a man aged 30 to 39 in good health and CMV-seropositive. Both conserved end residues are part of each CDR3. Each record gives: V gene, clone size, J gene, D gene, CDR3 protein, CDR3 DNA. D genes are given only for firm matches. Rows give clone size only sometimes, using once, few, many, or a class for an expanded clone.

TRBV2	-	TRBJ1-5	-	CASSKGGFDQPQHF	TGTGCCAGCAGTAAGGGGGGGTTCGATCAGCCTCAGCATTTT
TRBV28	few	TRBJ2-7	TRBD2	CASRPSGGYEQYF	TGTGCCAGCAGGCCCAGCGGGGGTTACGAGCAGTACTTC
TRBV6-1	-	TRBJ1-5	TRBD1	CASSENRGYNQPQHF	TGTGCCAGCAGTGAAAACAGGGGTTACAATCAGCCCCAGCATTTT
TRBV5-1	-	TRBJ2-2	-	CASSLFGPNTGELFF	TGCGCCAGCAGCTTGTTTGGGCCTAACACCGGGGAGCTGTTTTTT
TRBV28	-	TRBJ1-5	TRBD1	CASSLNKPGQKNQPQHF	TGTGCCAGCAGTTTAAATAAACCGGGACAGAAAAATCAGCCCCAGCATTTT
TRBV5-5	-	TRBJ2-1	TRBD1	CASSSDRVRGGEQFF	TGTGCCAGCAGCTCCGACAGGGTGCGTGGGGGTGAGCAGTTCTTC
TRBV27	few	TRBJ2-3	TRBD2	CASSLEVAGGSPDTQYF	TGTGCCAGCAGTTTAGAGGTAGCGGGGGGCTCTCCAGATACGCAGTATTTT
TRBV28	-	TRBJ1-1	-	CASSLYMNTEAFF	TGTGCCAGCAGTCTCTATATGAACACTGAAGCTTTCTTT
TRBV6-6	-	TRBJ1-1	-	CASSYSRGGEAFF	TGTGCCAGCAGTTACTCGAGGGGGGGCGAAGCTTTCTTT
TRBV14	-	TRBJ2-1	TRBD1	CASSTDLSIAEHRDRSYNEQFF	TGTGCCAGCAGCACGGACCTCAGTATAGCGGAACACCGGGACAGGTCCTACAATGAGCAGTTCTTC
TRBV5-6	-	TRBJ1-1	-	CASSLVGLRNTEAFF	TGTGCCAGCAGCTTGGTGGGCCTACGCAACACTGAAGCTTTCTTT
TRBV28	-	TRBJ2-7	-	CASSLFYGISYEQYF	TGTGCCAGCAGTTTATTCTACGGGATTTCCTACGAGCAGTACTTC
TRBV2	few	TRBJ2-5	-	CASSEVSPFFRQGGRETQYF	TGTGCCAGCAGTGAAGTGTCCCCTTTTTTCCGACAGGGTGGGAGGGAGACCCAGTACTTC
TRBV10-3	-	TRBJ1-5	-	CAISEQNQPQHF	TGTGCCATCAGTGAACAGAATCAGCCCCAGCATTTT
TRBV11-1	few	TRBJ1-1	-	CASSLRAGDPKNTEAFF	TGTGCCAGCAGCTTGCGGGCCGGGGATCCTAAAAACACTGAAGCTTTCTTT
TRBV4-1	-	TRBJ2-7	TRBD2	CASSQDQAGIYEQYF	TGCGCCAGCAGCCAAGATCAAGCGGGAATCTACGAGCAGTACTTC
TRBV10-3	-	TRBJ2-7	TRBD2	CAIGSGGSYEQYF	TGTGCCATCGGTAGCGGGGGAAGCTACGAGCAGTACTTC
TRBV2	-	TRBJ1-6	-	CASRAGVGSPLHF	TGTGCCAGCAGAGCAGGGGTTGGCTCACCCCTCCACTTT
TRBV6-5	-	TRBJ2-2	-	CASSYPPTGELFF	TGTGCCAGCAGTTACCCCCCGACCGGGGAGCTGTTTTTT
TRBV5-1	-	TRBJ2-7	TRBD1	CASSIEGTGGSEQYF	TGCGCCAGCAGCATTGAGGGGACAGGGGGTAGTGAGCAGTACTTC
TRBV2	-	TRBJ2-7	TRBD1	CASRQGTSSYEQYF	TGTGCCAGCAGACAGGGGACATCTAGCTACGAGCAGTACTTC
TRBV28	-	TRBJ1-2	-	CASSLISGLGGYTF	TGTGCCAGCAGTTTAATCTCAGGGCTTGGTGGCTACACCTTC
TRBV9	few	TRBJ2-7	-	CASSADGAVTSYEQYF	TGTGCCAGCAGCGCCGATGGGGCCGTCACCTCCTACGAGCAGTACTTC
TRBV7-9	-	TRBJ2-2	TRBD2	CASSFNARAGANTGELFF	TGTGCCAGCAGCTTCAACGCCCGAGCGGGGGCGAACACCGGGGAGCTGTTTTTT
TRBV2	-	TRBJ1-2	TRBD1	CASSPQGGQVYGYTF	TGTGCCAGCAGCCCTCAGGGGGGACAGGTCTATGGCTACACCTTC
TRBV19	-	TRBJ2-2	TRBD1	CASSGTGDTGELFF	TGTGCCAGTAGTGGGACAGGGGACACCGGGGAGCTGTTTTTT